This T cell receptor beta chain was sequenced in a study of shared clonotypes between healthy human individuals. Study-level background: Per-donor plates numbered three CD4 naive, three CD4 memory, two CD8 naive and one CD8 memory.

The CDR3 contains 16 residues. Germline CDR1 is KGHSH and CDR2 is LQKENI. V was shortened by 1 base and J by 3 bases, with 15 bases between the two germline ends. Nashville, Tennessee was home to all donors, each a Caucasian adult. TCRdb's table, derived via immunoSEQ multiplex PCR, lists solely in-frame clones and lacks some. This table has under 2,500,000 clones, approximately 96% appearing once. The receptor was derived from a man aged 18 to 30 in good health. The sequencing sample was made of naive CD4+ T cells sorted from blood. The sample's subset: CD45RA+ positively selected. The rearrangement uses TRBV18 and TRBJ2-5; D might be TRBD1 (6 bases). Here the CDR3 DNA reads TGTGCCAGCTCACCACGACGCTGGGACAATAAAGAGACCCAGTACTTC. Its protein is CASSPRRWDNKETQYF.